Listed here are 30 T cell receptor beta chains from one sample, sequenced in a study of CD8 T cells in Susac syndrome. RNA was extracted with the RNeasy kit, and a quantity of roughly 0.5 to 1 ug was reverse transcribed using random hexamers. In TCRdb, the immunoSEQ multiplex PCR reads were re-called with MiXCR into one record per CDR3 protein. The sample shows roughly 160,000 distinct CDR3 sequences, around 94% of them seen only once. The sample was CD4+ T cells from PBMCs. The receptors were gathered from a human donor in good health.

The CDR3 protein is CSARDHYLETQYF. In DNA form, the CDR3 reads TGCAGTGCTAGAGATCACTATTTGGAGACCCAGTACTTC. This chain uses TRBV20-1 with TRBJ2-5; D is uncertain. The CDR3 has 13 residues. Germline loops: CDR1 DFQATT, CDR2 SNEGSKA (reference sequence). Trimming took off 0 bases at V and 5 bases at J, with 10 bases between the two ends.

V and J are TRBV28 and TRBJ2-1; D unclear. CDR1 and CDR2 from the germline V gene are MDHEN and SYDVKM. The CDR3 contains 12 residues. Trimming removed 8 bases at V and 0 bases at J, with 5 bases between. CDR3 sequence (DNA): TGTGCCAGCCGATACTCCTACAATGAGCAGTTCTTC. Its protein product is CASRYSYNEQFF.

This chain joins TRBV29-1 and TRBJ2-3; no reliable D call. The CDR3 runs to 14 residues. Germline V gene data show CDR1 as SQVTM and CDR2 as ANQGSEA. Trimming shortened V by 2 bases and J by 0 bases, and 9 bases separated the two germline ends. This CDR3 is CSVERSHSTDTQYF. CDR3 DNA sequence: TGCAGCGTTGAAAGGTCACACAGCACAGATACGCAGTATTTT.

This rearrangement joins TRBV11-2 to TRBJ2-1; D is unclear. The CDR3 has 15 residues. Trimming left V 3 bases short and J 0 bases short, with 9 bases between. Germline CDR1 SGHAT, CDR2 FQNNGV. The CDR3 is CASSFESSSYNEQFF. CDR3 sequence (DNA): TGTGCCAGCAGCTTTGAGTCCTCCTCCTACAATGAGCAGTTCTTC. Full variable domain (remainder filled in from reference TRBV11-2 and TRBJ2-1): EAGVAQSPRYKIIEKRQSVAFWCNPISGHATLYWYQQILGQGPKLLIQFQNNGVVDDSQLPKDRFSAERLKGVDSTLKIQPAKLEDSAVYLCASSFESSSYNEQFFGPGTRLTVL.

The chain couples TRBV30 to TRBJ1-5; D may be TRBD1 (5 bases). V gave up 2 bases and J gave up 1 base, with 15 bases separating them. Germline lookup yields CDR1 GTSNPN and CDR2 SVGIG (reference sequence). The CDR3 contains 16 residues. CDR3 in amino acids: CAWSYGWDGSNQPQHF. As DNA, the CDR3 is TGTGCCTGGAGTTACGGATGGGACGGAAGCAATCAGCCCCAGCATTTT.

The gene calls are TRBV9 and TRBJ2-1; D not certain. There are 15 residues in the CDR3. The V gene's germline CDR1 is SGDLS and CDR2 YYNGEE. Trimming took 0 bases from V and 3 from J, leaving 10 bases between them. The CDR3, as DNA: TGTGCCAGCAGCGTAGGACGCCTAAACTACAATGAGCAGTTCTTC. It specifies CASSVGRLNYNEQFF.

This rearrangement joins TRBV27 to TRBJ1-1; D is perhaps TRBD1 (5 bases). The V gene lost 3 bases and the J gene lost 10 bases, with 15 bases spanning the gap. The CDR3 contains 13 residues. CDR1 is MNHEY, CDR2 SMNVEV, per germline (reference sequence). The CDR3: CASSFSATASAFF. The CDR3 DNA reads TGTGCCAGCAGTTTCTCAGCGACAGCATCAGCTTTCTTT.

The J gene is TRBJ2-1, the V gene TRBV24-1; 9 bases fit TRBD1. Trimming took 2 bases from V and 4 from J; bases not matched to a gene: 8. The CDR3 runs to 17 residues. Germline values: CDR1 KGHDR, CDR2 SFDVKD. The CDR3 protein is CATSDSTGTGLYNEQFF. The DNA of the CDR3 is TGTGCCACCAGTGATTCGACTGGGACAGGGTTATACAATGAGCAGTTCTTC.

This rearrangement joins TRBV20-1 to TRBJ1-6; D is possibly TRBD1 (5 bases). The CDR3 is 14 residues long. Trimming cost V 6 bases and J 7 bases, with 16 bases left between them. CDR1 and CDR2 (germline): DFQATT, SNEGSKA (reference sequence). In DNA form, the CDR3 reads TGCAGTGCCGCCGGCAGGGTTGAAAATTCACCCCTCCACTTT. Amino acid sequence: CSAAGRVENSPLHF.

The chain links TRBV3-1 to TRBJ2-2; the D gene is possibly TRBD1 (6 bases). This CDR3 spans 14 amino acids. V lost 4 bases, J lost 4 bases, and 10 bases lay in between. The V gene's germline CDR1 is LGHDT and CDR2 YNNKEL (reference sequence). In DNA form, the CDR3 reads TGTGCCAGCAGCCGGGGGCAGGTCACCGGGGAGCTGTTTTTT. This sequence encodes CASSRGQVTGELFF.

The chain is built from TRBV12-3 or TRBV12-4 and TRBJ1-2; D gene uncertain. The V end was cut by 3 bases, the J end by 8 bases, with 13 bases between. The CDR3 runs 13 residues. The CDR3 spells CASSLGSREGYTF. The DNA of the CDR3 is TGTGCCAGCAGTTTGGGCTCGCGGGAGGGCTACACCTTC.

The rearrangement uses TRBV27 and TRBJ1-2; a weak D match, TRBD1 (5 bases). Trimming removed 8 bases from V and 6 bases from J, with 19 bases in between. The V gene's germline CDR1 is MNHEY and CDR2 SMNVEV (reference sequence). The CDR3 runs to 14 residues. CDR3 in amino acids: CASSRWGRDNGYTF. CDR3 nucleotides: TGTGCCAGCTCCCGGTGGGGGAGGGATAATGGCTACACCTTC.

This clonotype was seen a single time. The chain employs TRBV11-2 and TRBJ1-2, with D maybe TRBD1 (5 bases). Trimming stripped 0 bases from V and 3 bases from J, with 8 bases between. Germline-derived CDR1 and CDR2 are SGHAT and FQNNGV. This CDR3 has 14 amino acids. Here the CDR3 reads CASSLDLGDYGYTF. The CDR3 DNA is TGTGCCAGCAGCTTAGATCTGGGGGACTATGGCTACACCTTC.

Of note for this clonotype: A junction end diverges from the germline sequence, so it may reflect a read error. The genes are TRBV7-2 and TRBJ1-5; D call uncertain. The CDR3 extends over 13 amino acids. Germline V CDR1 and CDR2: SGHTA, FQGNSA. The CDR3 DNA reads TGTGCCAGCAGCTTAGGTAACCAGCAGCCCCAGCACTTT. Translation gives CASSLGNQQPQHF.

The chain joins TRBV20-1 to TRBJ1-2; 8 bases map to TRBD1. This CDR3 comprises 13 residues. V lost 1 base, J lost 8 bases, and 6 bases stayed unmatched. CDR1 is DFQATT and CDR2 is SNEGSKA in the germline V gene (reference sequence). The CDR3 nucleotides read TGCAGTGCTAGAGGTTGGACAGGGAGCGGCTACACCTTC. Its protein product is CSARGWTGSGYTF.

The V gene is TRBV20-1, the J gene TRBJ2-3; D is undetermined. The CDR3 spans 13 residues. Germline V gene lookup returns CDR1 DFQATT and CDR2 SNEGSKA (reference sequence). Deletions cut 2 bases from V and 8 bases from J, with 14 bases between. The CDR3 sequence is CSARLRLNTTQYF. The CDR3 DNA reads TGCAGTGCTAGACTTAGGTTGAATACTACGCAGTATTTT.

The genes are TRBV7-6 and TRBJ1-1; D is unresolved. The V end lost 10 bases, the J end lost 4 bases, and 16 bases lay between the germline ends. This CDR3 is built from 13 residues. Germline V gives CDR1 SGHVS, CDR2 FNYEAQ. The CDR3 DNA follows: TGTGCCACCCTAGAAATCCCGGGCACTGAAGCTTTCTTT. Translating gives CATLEIPGTEAFF.

The table lists this clonotype with a count of one. This rearrangement joins TRBV2 to TRBJ2-1; the D gene is possibly TRBD2 (6 bases). Per germline, CDR1 SNHLY and CDR2 FYNNEI. Trimming left V 1 base short and J 2 bases short, with 9 bases between. The CDR3 is 15 residues long. CDR3 sequence: CASSEVPGAYNEQFF. The CDR3 bases are TGTGCCAGCAGTGAAGTACCGGGGGCCTACAATGAGCAGTTCTTC.

This clonotype was observed a single time. The chain employs TRBV3-1 and TRBJ2-7; D is perhaps TRBD1 (5 bases). V lost 1 base, J lost 2 bases, and 9 bases lay in between. The V gene's germline CDR1 is LGHDT and CDR2 YNNKEL (reference sequence). The CDR3 runs to 14 residues. CDR3 in amino acids: CASSQGTFTYEQYF. The CDR3 bases are TGTGCCAGCAGCCAAGGGACATTCACCTACGAGCAGTACTTC.

The rearrangement uses TRBV7-3 and TRBJ2-1; no definite D call. Trimming cost V 2 bases and J 0 bases, with 11 bases left between them. The CDR3 has 16 residues. CDR1 SGHTA and CDR2 FQGTGA come from the germline V gene. The CDR3 region is CASSLSQISSYNEQFF. The DNA for the CDR3 is TGTGCCAGCAGCTTATCTCAGATTAGCTCCTACAATGAGCAGTTCTTC.

The chain uses TRBV7-2 and TRBJ2-1; 7 bases line up with TRBD1. This CDR3 is built from 13 residues. The V gene's germline CDR1 is SGHTA and CDR2 FQGNSA. The ends lost 5 bases at V and 15 bases at J; junction bases unmatched: 13. The CDR3 DNA follows: TGTGCCAGCAGCCAGAAGCAGGGGGTCTCTCCGTTCTTC. It translates to CASSQKQGVSPFF.

The rearrangement uses TRBV7-9 and TRBJ2-1, with 9 bases aligning to TRBD1. V was clipped by 5 bases and J by 6 bases; unmatched bases: 5. The CDR3 spans 14 residues. Germline CDR1 SEHNR, CDR2 FQNEAQ (reference sequence). The CDR3 nucleotides are TGTGCCAGCAGCCTGGGACAGGGTGTCAATGAGCAGTTCTTC. Translating gives CASSLGQGVNEQFF.

The rearrangement links TRBV11-2 to TRBJ2-2; D is undetermined. From germline, CDR1 is SGHAT and CDR2 FQNNGV. This CDR3 spans 13 amino acids. V lost 2 bases, J lost 7 bases, and 8 bases lay in between. The CDR3 loop reads CASSLSTLGELFF. The CDR3 DNA sequence: TGTGCCAGCAGCTTATCGACGCTCGGGGAGCTGTTTTTT.

The J gene is TRBJ2-1, the V gene TRBV12-3 or TRBV12-4; TRBD1 might be the D (6 bases). The V end was cut by 2 bases, the J end by 8 bases, with 7 bases between. The CDR3 spans 12 residues. This CDR3 reads CASSLRGYEQFF. The CDR3 DNA reads TGTGCCAGCAGTTTAAGGGGGTATGAGCAGTTCTTC.

The chain joins TRBV20-1 to TRBJ2-1, with 8 bases matching TRBD2. Germline-derived CDR1 and CDR2 are DFQATT and SNEGSKA (reference sequence). J lost 4 bases, V lost 6 bases, and 5 bases had no gene match. CDR3 length: 13 amino acids. The CDR3 spells CSATGGGYNEQFF. The DNA of the CDR3 is TGCAGTGCCACGGGCGGGGGGTACAATGAGCAGTTCTTC.

This clonotype was counted between two and nine times. This chain joins TRBV9 and TRBJ1-2, with 7 bases lining up with TRBD1. CDR3 size: 13 residues. Germline trimming cut 4 bases from V and 5 bases from J; bases unmatched to any gene: 5. The germline CDR1 and CDR2 sequences are SGDLS and YYNGEE. The CDR3 nucleotides read TGTGCCAGCAGCACCGGGACAGAATATGGCTACACCTTC. It codes for CASSTGTEYGYTF.

The genes are TRBV7-2 and TRBJ1-5, with no clear D. CDR3 size: 15 residues. Per germline, CDR1 SGHTA and CDR2 FQGNSA. Trimming took 5 bases from V and 1 from J, leaving 12 bases between them. Here the CDR3 reads CASSVSGLSNQPQHF. The CDR3 DNA sequence: TGTGCCAGCAGCGTCTCGGGGTTGAGCAATCAGCCCCAGCATTTT.

This sequence joins TRBV20-1 and TRBJ1-6; possible D gene TRBD1, 6 bases. The length of the CDR3 is 15 residues. V lost 1 base and J lost 8, with 15 bases in between. Germline-derived CDR1 and CDR2 are DFQATT and SNEGSKA (reference sequence). DNA of the CDR3: TGCAGTGCTAGAGCTACGGGGGCAGGGGATTCACCCCTCCACTTT. Translation: CSARATGAGDSPLHF.

This rearrangement joins TRBV20-1 to TRBJ1-5; D gene uncertain. The germline CDR1 and CDR2 sequences are DFQATT and SNEGSKA (reference sequence). Between the trimmed V and J ends, which lost 3 bases and 0 bases, there was a span of 12 bases. This CDR3 has 15 amino acids. This CDR3 is CSASPPVGSNQPQHF. The CDR3 DNA sequence: TGCAGTGCTAGTCCTCCTGTTGGTAGCAATCAGCCCCAGCATTTT.

The rearrangement links TRBV27 to TRBJ2-7, with TRBD2 identical over 10 bases. Trimming removed 6 bases from V and 5 bases from J; junction bases left unmatched: 7. Germline loops: CDR1 MNHEY, CDR2 SMNVEV (reference sequence). This CDR3 has 14 residues. The CDR3 here is CASRSSGGTHEQYF. The CDR3 nucleotides are TGTGCCAGCAGATCTAGCGGGGGTACCCACGAGCAGTACTTC.